This T cell receptor (beta chain) derives from a study of monozygotic twins with inflammatory bowel disease. Notes on the study in general: The authors note that differing immunosuppressive treatments may have added variability to patient repertoires. Versus healthy twins, IBD patients showed fewer clonotypes shared with others, especially with disease activity.

Per donor, approximately 2.6 ml of blood was collected and frozen. A note on this clonotype: The antigen is unknown.

Germline CDR1 SGHNT, CDR2 YYREEE (reference sequence). There are 15 residues in the CDR3. Added by template switching were UMIs that each held a 6-nucleotide sample barcode. TCRdb reprocessed the 5' RACE reads and reports one entry per CDR3 protein, with no DNA. Here the sample table reports approximately 400,000 distinct CDR3 sequences. Specimen: blood. The source of this sequence is a human donor with ulcerative colitis or Crohn's disease, or a healthy co-twin of an affected twin (not recorded which). The V gene is TRBV5-4, the J gene TRBJ1-2; TCRdb selects TRBD1, and the lack of DNA leaves this call unchecked. CDR3 sequence reads: CASSLARNRGYGYTF.